This T cell receptor beta chain was captured by sequencing in a study of siplizumab effects on memory and regulatory T cells. Study details: In pairs, mixed lymphocyte reactions were done either with siplizumab at 0.85 to 1 ug/mL or without any drug present.

The method was immunoSEQ multiplex PCR; TCRdb's version includes in-frame clones alone and lacks a portion of them. The repertoire consists of fewer than 20,000 clones, with 35% to 60% occurring once and the leading ten covering nearly 5%. Overall study results and limits: Solely a minor proportion of alloreactive clones could be assigned to unstimulated subsets. The apparent diversity of naive T cells exceeded that of memory cells, and naive T cells seemed to make a major contribution to the alloresponse.

This clone was counted only a few times. The target antigen is unknown. This CDR3 spans 13 amino acids. Germline V lookup: CDR1 MNHEY, CDR2 SMNVEV (reference sequence). Between the trimmed V and J ends, which lost 3 bases and 4 bases, there was a span of 9 bases. Cells from the mixed lymphocyte reaction were cocultured for more than 5 days at 37°C. This sequence joins TRBV27 and TRBJ1-2; no firm D call. The specimen was CFSE-low (dividing) CD4+ T cells sorted from an allogeneic mixed lymphocyte reaction. This receptor was identified in a human donor in good health; the cells came from an allogeneic mixed lymphocyte reaction. The CDR3 coding sequence is TGTGCCAGCAGTTTTCGGGGTGCCTATGGCTACACCTTC. The encoded protein is CASSFRGAYGYTF.